This entry lists 29 T cell receptor beta chains sequenced from one sample in a study of blood T cell repertoires in COVID-19. Clones were sequenced by immunoSEQ multiplex PCR, and TCRdb holds only the in-frame ones, with some missing. The top ten clones hold less than 2.5% of a sample with about 15,000 clones, about 88% of them seen once. Sequencing was carried out using peripheral blood. The receptor set was obtained from a woman between 70 and 85 years old in a cohort sampled during active or convalescent COVID-19.

This clone was recorded only once. J is TRBJ2-5 and V is TRBV28; D is unresolved. Looked up from germline, CDR1 is MDHEN and CDR2 is SYDVKM. Trimming cost V 2 bases and J 2 bases, with 6 bases left between them. CDR3 length: 13 amino acids. CDR3 sequence (DNA): TGTGCCAGCAGTTTAGGGCAGCAAGAGACCCAGTACTTC. As protein: CASSLGQQETQYF.

V is TRBV4-1 and J is TRBJ2-7; weak D call: TRBD1 (5 bases). With 4 bases removed from V and 5 bases from J, the gap between germline ends came to 18 bases. Germline CDR1 is MGHRA and CDR2 is YSYEKL. CDR3 length equals 15 residues. CDR3 sequence: CASSRLPHTGDEQYF. The CDR3 DNA sequence: TGCGCCAGCAGCCGCCTACCCCATACAGGAGACGAGCAGTACTTC.

The CDR3 coding sequence is TGTGCCAGTACCCCGGGGGCAGGGGGCCTCGGCAATCAGCCCCAGCATTTT. It yields the protein CASTPGAGGLGNQPQHF. The V gene is TRBV19, the J gene TRBJ1-5; 8 nucleotides line up with TRBD1. Trimming at V came to 7 bases and at J to 2 bases, leaving 13 bases not matched to a gene. In germline, CDR1 is LNHDA, CDR2 SQIVND (reference sequence). The CDR3 has 17 amino acids.

J is TRBJ2-1 and V is TRBV9; TRBD2 might be the D (6 bases). Deletions cut 4 bases from V and 4 bases from J, with 15 bases between. The CDR3 extends over 15 amino acids. Germline CDR1 and CDR2: SGDLS and YYNGEE. CDR3 DNA sequence: TGTGCCAGCAGCTCGGGACTCCGGAGGTACAATGAGCAGTTCTTC. Its protein is CASSSGLRRYNEQFF.

The chain uses TRBV5-1 and TRBJ2-3; D ambiguous. Trimming took 0 bases from V and 2 from J, leaving 4 bases between them. The CDR3 has 13 residues. Germline values: CDR1 SGHRS, CDR2 YFSETQ. Here the CDR3 reads CASSLGATDTQYF. The CDR3 DNA is TGCGCCAGCAGCTTGGGAGCCACAGATACGCAGTATTTT.

The V and J genes are TRBV10-1 and TRBJ1-1, with a tentative D call TRBD1 (6 bases). The ends were cut back, 6 bases at V and 6 bases at J, with 11 bases in the middle. The CDR3 is 12 amino acids. Germline V gives CDR1 WNHNN, CDR2 SYGVQD (reference sequence). CDR3 sequence reads: CASSRGSAEAFF. The CDR3 bases are TGCGCCAGCAGCAGGGGATCCGCTGAAGCTTTCTTT.

The chain is built from TRBV4-2 and TRBJ2-5; D is perhaps TRBD1 (6 bases). This CDR3 spans 16 amino acids. Germline CDR1 LGHNA, CDR2 YNFKEQ. V lost 1 base and J 4 bases, leaving 16 bases between the germline ends. The chain's CDR3 is CASSQVGPRGPETQYF. The CDR3 DNA reads TGTGCCAGCAGCCAAGTGGGACCCAGGGGTCCAGAGACCCAGTACTTC.

This clone was recorded a few times. The rearrangement uses TRBV5-4 and TRBJ1-3; 10 bases align to TRBD1. This CDR3 spans 15 amino acids. After removal of 4 bases from V and 4 bases from J, the junction contained 5 bases not matched to a gene. The germline V gene has CDR1 SGHNT and CDR2 YYREEE (reference sequence). The CDR3 bases are TGTGCCAGCAGCCGCGACAGGGGGCGAGGAAACACCATATATTTT. This translates into CASSRDRGRGNTIYF.

The rearrangement links TRBV29-1 to TRBJ2-2; 11 bases map to TRBD1. The CDR3 is 14 amino acids. The germline V gene encodes CDR1 SQVTM and CDR2 ANQGSEA. V lost 4 bases, J lost 6 bases, and 4 bases stayed unmatched. The CDR3 DNA reads TGCAGCGTTGGGACAGGGGGCACGGCCGGGGAGCTGTTTTTT. Protein product: CSVGTGGTAGELFF.

The chain is built from TRBV28 and TRBJ1-1; TRBD1 matches 8 bases. The CDR3 covers 15 residues. With 6 bases clipped from V and 6 bases from J, the junction kept 12 bases outside the gene matches. Germline V gene data show CDR1 as MDHEN and CDR2 as SYDVKM. Here the CDR3 DNA reads TGTGCCAGCAGATACTCGTACAGGGGGAAACCTGAAGCTTTCTTT. This encodes CASRYSYRGKPEAFF.

The chain is built from TRBV11-1 and TRBJ2-2, with a weak D call TRBD2 (6 bases). CDR1 SGHAT and CDR2 FQDESV come from the germline V gene (reference sequence). The CDR3 is 16 amino acids. Trimming removed 7 bases at V and 0 bases at J, with 15 bases between. The CDR3 region has the DNA TGTGCCAGCATTAAAAACGGAGGGTCGAACACCGGGGAGCTGTTTTTT. Its translation is CASIKNGGSNTGELFF.

This clone has just a few counts. The chain has TRBV7-3 and TRBJ2-7; the D is unclear. Trimming pared 8 bases from V and 0 bases from J, leaving 11 bases between. The CDR3 is 13 residues long. Looked up from germline, CDR1 is SGHTA and CDR2 is FQGTGA. This CDR3 reads CASAYHSSYEQYF. DNA for the CDR3: TGTGCCAGCGCGTACCATAGCTCCTACGAGCAGTACTTC.

The chain joins TRBV7-9 to TRBJ2-5, with D possibly being TRBD2 (7 bases). CDR1 is SEHNR, CDR2 FQNEAQ, per germline (reference sequence). Trimming stripped 5 bases from V and 5 bases from J, with 12 bases between. This CDR3 is built from 13 residues. The CDR3 spells CASSPAGAETQYF. In DNA form, the CDR3 reads TGTGCCAGCAGCCCTGCGGGGGCGGAGACCCAGTACTTC.

The chain combines TRBV28 with TRBJ1-1; the D is unclear. Germline CDR1 MDHEN, CDR2 SYDVKM. The length of the CDR3 is 14 residues. The V gene lost 2 bases and the J gene lost 7 bases, with 14 bases spanning the gap. The CDR3 reads CASSLPGGVHEAFF. The CDR3 region has the DNA TGTGCCAGCAGTTTACCAGGCGGGGTCCATGAAGCTTTCTTT.

As DNA, the CDR3 is TGTGCCAGCGGGACAGGGTTATCTGAGCGCTACACCTTC. It codes for CASGTGLSERYTF. The chain links TRBV6-5 to TRBJ1-2; 9 bases line up with TRBD1. Trimming took 8 bases from V and 9 from J; bases not matched to a gene: 10. The CDR3 runs to 13 residues. Germline CDR1 is MNHEY and CDR2 is SVGAGI.

The chain joins TRBV7-8 to TRBJ2-3, with a possible D match to TRBD1 (6 bases). Germline V CDR1 and CDR2: SGHVS, FQNEAQ. The V end lost 5 bases, the J end lost 0 bases, and 12 bases lay between the germline ends. The CDR3 consists of 15 residues. The CDR3 loop is CASSLRQESTDTQYF. The CDR3 nucleotides are TGTGCCAGCAGCCTAAGACAGGAGAGCACAGATACGCAGTATTTT.

The chain is built from TRBV7-2 and TRBJ1-1; D perhaps matches TRBD1 (6 bases). The CDR3 extends over 18 amino acids. The V and J ends lost 1 base and 3 bases respectively, with 21 bases between them. Germline CDR1 is SGHTA and CDR2 is FQGNSA. Here the CDR3 DNA reads TGTGCCAGCAGCTTAGGCTTCCGGGGGGCCTCGTTTGACACTGAAGCTTTCTTT. The encoded protein is CASSLGFRGASFDTEAFF.

The chain uses TRBV20-1 and TRBJ2-1; D is possibly TRBD1 (6 bases). The germline V gene has CDR1 DFQATT and CDR2 SNEGSKA (reference sequence). V dropped 3 bases and J dropped 10 bases, with 10 bases sitting between them. There are 11 residues in the CDR3. The CDR3 here is CSARQGLEQFF. CDR3 DNA sequence: TGCAGTGCTAGGCAGGGGCTCGAGCAGTTCTTC.

This chain joins TRBV7-2 and TRBJ2-5, with 14 positions matching TRBD2. Germline CDR1 SGHTA, CDR2 FQGNSA. This CDR3 has 18 residues. V lost 4 bases to trimming and J lost 4 bases; unmatched junction nucleotides: 11. The CDR3 DNA reads as TGTGCCAGCAGCTCTCTCAGACTAGCGGGGGGGAACGGAGAGACCCAGTACTTC. Protein sequence: CASSSLRLAGGNGETQYF.

Details on this clone: Other DNA sequences from this sample encode an identical CDR3 as well. The chain is built from TRBV7-9 and TRBJ2-3, with a possible D match to TRBD1 (5 bases). V lost 1 base and J lost 2, with 7 bases in between. Germline V lookup: CDR1 SEHNR, CDR2 FQNEAQ (reference sequence). This CDR3 is 14 amino acids long. This chain's CDR3 is CASSLEGSTDTQYF. In DNA form, the CDR3 reads TGTGCCAGCAGCTTAGAGGGGTCCACAGATACGCAGTATTTT.

The chain joins TRBV7-2 to TRBJ2-3; TRBD2 aligns across 11 bases. Germline V gives CDR1 SGHTA, CDR2 FQGNSA. Trimming removed 5 bases from V and 0 bases from J; junction bases left unmatched: 4. This CDR3 is built from 16 residues. CDR3 sequence reads: CASSVSGGASTDTQYF. DNA of the CDR3: TGTGCCAGCAGCGTTAGCGGGGGGGCTAGCACAGATACGCAGTATTTT. Using reference TRBV7-2 and TRBJ2-3 for the parts outside the CDR3, the full variable domain is GAGVSQSPSNKVTEKGKDVELRCDPISGHTALYWYRQSLGQGLEFLIYFQGNSAPDKSGLPSDRFSAERTGGSVSTLTIQRTQQEDSAVYLCASSVSGGASTDTQYFGPGTRLTVL.

This clone was detected a few times. The chain has TRBV6-4 and TRBJ2-1; no clear D gene. The CDR3 is 14 amino acids. V was clipped by 3 bases and J by 7 bases, with 13 bases between them. Germline assignment: CDR1 MRHNA and CDR2 SNTAGT. This CDR3 is CASSEAPGLNEQFF. The CDR3 DNA reads TGTGCCAGCAGTGAGGCCCCAGGCCTGAATGAGCAGTTCTTC.

The chain carries TRBV7-2 and TRBJ1-2, with a tentative D call TRBD1 (5 bases). Germline values: CDR1 SGHTA, CDR2 FQGNSA. The CDR3 extends over 16 amino acids. Trimming cost V 3 bases and J 1 base, with 15 bases left between them. The CDR3 DNA reads as TGTGCCAGCAGCTTGAAATCGCAGGGCAATAACTATGGCTACACCTTC. Its protein product is CASSLKSQGNNYGYTF. Drawing the rest from reference TRBV7-2 and TRBJ1-2, the complete variable domain is GAGVSQSPSNKVTEKGKDVELRCDPISGHTALYWYRQSLGQGLEFLIYFQGNSAPDKSGLPSDRFSAERTGGSVSTLTIQRTQQEDSAVYLCASSLKSQGNNYGYTFGSGTRLTVV.

The chain joins TRBV18 to TRBJ2-1, with 7 nucleotides matching TRBD2. V dropped 1 base and J dropped 9; count of bases not matched to a gene: 6. Germline CDR1 KGHSH, CDR2 LQKENI. This CDR3 region has 14 residues. The CDR3 protein is CASSPQWGRAEQFF. CDR3 coding DNA: TGTGCCAGCTCACCACAGTGGGGGAGGGCTGAGCAGTTCTTC.

The V gene is TRBV9, the J gene TRBJ2-2, with 12 bases identical to TRBD2. Germline V gene sequence: CDR1 SGDLS, CDR2 YYNGEE. The CDR3 contains 16 residues. The V and J ends lost 3 bases and 7 bases, in that order; junction bases with no gene match: 7. Here the CDR3 reads CASSARTSGVGGELFF. CDR3 bases: TGTGCCAGCAGCGCCCGGACTAGCGGGGTCGGCGGGGAGCTGTTTTTT. The whole variable domain, remainder taken from reference TRBV9 and TRBJ2-2, is DSGVTQTPKHLITATGQRVTLRCSPRSGDLSVYWYQQSLDQGLQFLIQYYNGEERAKGNILERFSAQQFPDLHSELNLSSLELGDSALYFCASSARTSGVGGELFFGEGSRLTVL.

The CDR3 is CAWTGWGRKYEQYF. In DNA form, the CDR3 reads TGTGCCTGGACAGGCTGGGGCAGAAAGTACGAGCAGTACTTC. This chain connects TRBV30 to TRBJ2-7, with D possibly being TRBD1 (5 bases). Germline assignment: CDR1 GTSNPN and CDR2 SVGIG (reference sequence). This CDR3 has 14 residues. The V end lost 4 bases, the J end lost 4 bases, and 17 bases lay between the germline ends.

The chain links TRBV5-4 to TRBJ1-2; D is uncertain. The germline V gene has CDR1 SGHNT and CDR2 YYREEE (reference sequence). The ends were cut back, 4 bases at V and 0 bases at J, with 16 bases in the middle. There are 16 residues in the CDR3. The CDR3 DNA reads as TGTGCCAGCAGCCTGGGCTCGGTTGCTGCTAACTATGGCTACACCTTC. Encoded protein: CASSLGSVAANYGYTF.

The gene calls are TRBV3-1 (or the pseudogene TRBV3-2) and TRBJ2-2; a possible D gene is TRBD2 (6 bases). The length of the CDR3 is 15 residues. The ends were cut back, 4 bases at V and 6 bases at J, with 15 bases in the middle. The germline CDR1 and CDR2 sequences are LGHDT and YNNKEL (reference sequence). For the CDR3, the DNA is TGTGCCAGCAGCCTCCGACTAGGTTTTGCCGGGGAGCTGTTTTTT. Residues: CASSLRLGFAGELFF.

The V and J genes are TRBV7-9 and TRBJ2-1; TRBD2 agrees at 7 bases. Trimming at V came to 5 bases and at J to 3 bases, leaving 7 bases not matched to a gene. The germline V gene encodes CDR1 SEHNR and CDR2 FQNEAQ (reference sequence). The CDR3 contains 15 residues. Here the CDR3 DNA reads TGTGCCAGCAGCCCTCAGCGGGGCCTCTACAATGAGCAGTTCTTC. This translates into CASSPQRGLYNEQFF.